The 25 T cell receptor beta chains below come from one sample, sequenced in a study of CD4 and CD8 cells across lung adenocarcinoma regions (dated 2018 in TCRdb). The library was produced with PCR. Sequencing was performed on a HiSeq X Ten. TCRdb reprocessing: public reads trimmed at Q25 with fastp, clones called with MiXCR, in-frame beta chains kept. Each CDR3 protein gets just one entry, which takes the most common genes and DNA from the rows behind it. The sample table records about 25,000 distinct CDR3 sequences; roughly half of these occur just once. The ten largest clonotypes hold 48% of the sample. The specimen sequenced was CD8+ T cells from the center of a lung tumor. This specimen's cell subset or site label, interpreted: tumor center region. The source of these receptors is a male donor with lung adenocarcinoma. The CD4 and CD8 labels of this study may be unreliable.

This chain joins TRBV10-3 and TRBJ2-4, with D possibly being TRBD1 or TRBD2 (5 bases each). The J call may be incorrect, as the DNA end agrees better with TRBJ2-3. Germline CDR1 ENHRY, CDR2 SYGVKD. The CDR3 is 17 residues long. The CDR3 loop is CAISEATGLCRKDIQYF. CDR3 nucleotides: TGTGCCATCAGTGAGGCAACGGGGCTGTGTCGCAAAGACATTCAGTATTTT.

The J gene is TRBJ2-4, the V gene TRBV20-1, with TRBD2 matching 7 bases. CDR1 and CDR2 from the germline V gene are DFQATT and SNEGSKA (reference sequence). The J segment lost 0 bases and the V segment lost 1 base, leaving 6 bases of the junction unmatched. The CDR3 extends over 16 amino acids. The DNA of the CDR3 is TGCAGTGCTAGAGTCCAGGGCGGGGGAGCCAAAAACATTCAGTACTTC. This sequence encodes CSARVQGGGAKNIQYF.

The chain couples TRBV20-1 to TRBJ2-1; D unresolved. CDR1 and CDR2 (germline): DFQATT, SNEGSKA (reference sequence). Trimming took off 6 bases at V and 3 bases at J, with 15 bases between the two ends. The CDR3 is made up of 14 amino acids. CDR3 in amino acids: CSALHPAVYNEQFF. The CDR3 coding sequence is TGCAGTGCCCTACACCCCGCAGTCTACAATGAGCAGTTCTTC.

The V call is TRBV10-1, the J call TRBJ2-2; maybe TRBD2 (5 bases). Judging by the DNA end, TRBJ2-3 fits better; the J call may be wrong. This CDR3 has 15 residues. Germline CDR1 reads WNHNN; CDR2 reads SYGVQD (reference sequence). CDR3 loop: CASSDGLGGTGEQYF. The DNA of the CDR3 is TGCGCCAGCAGTGACGGGCTAGGTGGCACCGGGGAGCAGTATTTT.

This clonotype was seen a handful of times. This chain links TRBV27 with TRBJ2-1; 11 positions agree with TRBD2. The better agreement between TRBJ2-5 and the DNA end casts doubt on the J call. From germline, CDR1 is MNHEY and CDR2 SMNVEV (reference sequence). The CDR3 spans 17 residues. CDR3 region: CASSLSSYGTSGETQYF. In DNA, the CDR3 is TGTGCCAGCAGTCTCTCTTCATACGGGACTAGCGGTGAGACCCAGTACTTC.

In its sample, this clonotype was seen a few times. The chain joins TRBV5-1 to TRBJ2-5; D unclear. The CDR3 consists of 13 residues. Germline values: CDR1 SGHRS, CDR2 YFSETQ. V lost 0 bases and J lost 5, with 8 bases in between. Here the CDR3 DNA reads TGCGCCAGCAGCTTGGTAGGGATGGAGACCCAGTACTTC. Its protein product is CASSLVGMETQYF.

Judged by abundance, this clonotype is medium-sized (0.01 to 0.1%). The chain joins TRBV6-5 to TRBJ2-2; tentative D call: TRBD1 (5 bases). The CDR3 runs 14 residues. Germline V gene data show CDR1 as MNHEY and CDR2 as SVGAGI. The V end was cut by 6 bases, the J end by 8 bases, with 16 bases between. The CDR3 nucleotides read TGTGCCAGCAGCCTATACAGGATCGGGGGGGAGCTGTTTTTT. Translated: CASSLYRIGGELFF.

The table lists this clonotype with many counts. This rearrangement joins TRBV6-1 to TRBJ2-1, with 8 bases that match TRBD2. V gave up 6 bases and J gave up 0 bases; unmatched junction bases: 7. Germline loops: CDR1 MNHNS, CDR2 SASEGT. CDR3 length: 16 residues. The CDR3 DNA reads as TGTGCCAGCAGACTACAGACTAGCGTCTCCTACAATGAGCAGTTCTTC. Translating it yields CASRLQTSVSYNEQFF.

This clonotype has just a few counts. This rearrangement joins TRBV7-8 to TRBJ2-5; no firm D call. Between the trimmed V and J ends, which lost 1 base and 7 bases, there was a span of 10 bases. Germline-derived CDR1 and CDR2 are SGHVS and FQNEAQ. The CDR3 covers 13 residues. CDR3 sequence (DNA): TGTGCCAGCAGCTTAGGGAAGGACGGGACCCAGTACTTC. Translation gives CASSLGKDGTQYF.

V and J are TRBV5-1 and TRBJ1-1, with D perhaps matching TRBD1 (6 bases). The CDR3 contains 11 residues. The ends were cut back, 7 bases at V and 5 bases at J, with 9 bases in the middle. Germline CDR1 is SGHRS and CDR2 is YFSETQ. The CDR3 reads CASQRGTEAFF. DNA for the CDR3: TGCGCCAGCCAGAGGGGGACTGAAGCTTTCTTT. Drawing the rest from reference TRBV5-1 and TRBJ1-1, the complete variable domain is KAGVTQTPRYLIKTRGQQVTLSCSPISGHRSVSWYQQTPGQGLQFLFEYFSETQRNKGNFPGRFSGRQFSNSRSEMNVSTLELGDSALYLCASQRGTEAFFGQGTRLTVV.

This chain uses TRBV10-3 with TRBJ2-5, with D perhaps being TRBD1 or TRBD2 (6 bases each). The CDR3 consists of 15 residues. The germline V gene has CDR1 ENHRY and CDR2 SYGVKD. The CDR3 loop is CGGAKGGREQETQYF. The CDR3 nucleotides are TGTGGCGGGGCGAAAGGGGGACGTGAGCAAGAGACCCAGTACTTC.

The DNA of the CDR3 is TGTGCCAGCAGGGGACTCGGGGGACGTCCCCAAGAGACCCAGTACTTC. Translation: CASRGLGGRPQETQYF. This chain uses TRBV11-1 with TRBJ2-5, with D possibly TRBD2 on 6 matching bases. The CDR3 is 16 amino acids. V lost 6 bases and J 1 base, leaving 18 bases between the germline ends. The germline V gene has CDR1 SGHAT and CDR2 FQDESV (reference sequence).

This clonotype has only a few counts. This chain connects TRBV15 to TRBJ2-5; possibly TRBD1 for D (6 bases). Trimming removed 8 bases at V and 1 base at J, with 11 bases between. This CDR3 has 13 amino acids. CDR1 and CDR2 (germline): LNHNV, YYDKDF (reference sequence). CDR3 sequence reads: CATALGGQETQYF. For the CDR3, the DNA is TGTGCCACCGCTCTAGGGGGCCAAGAGACCCAGTACTTC.

Concerning this clonotype itself: Just one base apart from a much larger clone, this may be a read error. The chain recombines TRBV10-1 with TRBJ2-2; a possible D gene is TRBD2 (5 bases). Per germline, CDR1 WNHNN and CDR2 SYGVQD (reference sequence). The CDR3 extends over 13 amino acids. CDR3 residues: CASSDVTTGELYF. CDR3 nucleotide sequence: TGCGCCAGCAGTGATGTGACCACCGGGGAGCTGTATTTT.

This clonotype was counted ten times or more. The CDR3 spells CATSSTGYEQYF. The CDR3 DNA follows: TGTGCCACCTCATCGACGGGCTACGAGCAGTACTTC. The chain recombines TRBV10-3 with TRBJ2-7, with D uncertain. The CDR3 is 12 residues long. Trimming took off 10 bases at V and 3 bases at J, with 13 bases between the two ends. Germline CDR1 and CDR2: ENHRY and SYGVKD.

This clonotype has ten or more counts. The chain couples TRBV10-3 to TRBJ2-3; 14 positions agree with TRBD2. This CDR3 is built from 16 residues. The germline V gene encodes CDR1 ENHRY and CDR2 SYGVKD. Unmatched junction bases numbered 5, after V lost 5 bases and J lost 4 bases. The CDR3 loop is CAISKGTSGSSDTQYF. The CDR3, as DNA: TGTGCCATCAGTAAAGGGACTAGCGGGAGTTCAGATACGCAGTATTTT.

The chain is built from TRBV6-1 and TRBJ2-3; possibly TRBD2 for D (7 bases). V gave up 8 bases and J gave up 5 bases, with 20 bases separating them. This CDR3 spans 15 amino acids. CDR1 is MNHNS, CDR2 SASEGT, per germline. CDR3 in amino acids: CASSKGGLAKDTQYF. The CDR3 nucleotides are TGTGCCAGCTCCAAGGGGGGGCTAGCCAAAGATACGCAGTATTTT.

This clonotype was seen more than once but under ten times. The CDR3 here is CASSPRTSYEQYF. CDR3 sequence (DNA): TGTGCCAGCAGCCCGCGGACTAGTTACGAGCAGTACTTC. This rearrangement joins TRBV7-2 to TRBJ2-4; 7 bases fit TRBD2. The last part of the DNA fits TRBJ2-7 better; the J call may be wrong. The germline V gene encodes CDR1 SGHTA and CDR2 FQGNSA. The CDR3 covers 13 residues.

This clonotype was counted many times. The chain uses TRBV24-1 and TRBJ2-1; 7 bases line up with TRBD1. TRBJ2-7 matches the DNA end more closely, so the J call is doubtful. This CDR3 comprises 15 residues. Germline values: CDR1 KGHDR, CDR2 SFDVKD. Here the CDR3 DNA reads TGTGCCACCAGTGACAATAGGGACAGCCTCTACGAGCAGTACTTC. Protein product: CATSDNRDSLYEQYF.

The chain employs TRBV6-1 and TRBJ2-3; weak D call: TRBD1 (5 bases). Trimming removed 4 bases from V and 6 bases from J, with 8 bases in between. CDR1 MNHNS and CDR2 SASEGT come from the germline V gene. The CDR3 has 12 residues. The DNA of the CDR3 is TGTGCCAGCAGTGTGAAGGGGGATACGCAGTATTTT. Its protein is CASSVKGDTQYF.

About this clonotype: One junction end disagrees with the germline gene, perhaps due to a read error. V and J are TRBV6-1 and TRBJ2-4; TRBD2 matches 7 bases. The CDR3 consists of 16 residues. CDR1 is MNHNS, CDR2 SASEGT, per germline. The CDR3 spells CACSEAGLGAKNTQYF. CDR3 nucleotide sequence: TGTGCGTGCAGTGAAGCGGGGCTGGGAGCCAAGAACACTCAGTACTTC.

The CDR3 DNA sequence: TGTGCCAGCGGGGAGGTAGGGGGAGGGGCACCAGATACGCAGTACTTC. It translates to CASGEVGGGAPDTQYF. The chain combines TRBV6-1 with TRBJ2-3, with D perhaps matching TRBD2 (7 bases). The tail of the sequence fits TRBJ2-7 better, so the J call may be wrong. The length of the CDR3 is 16 residues. The germline CDR1 and CDR2 sequences are MNHNS and SASEGT.

This clonotype was recorded a few times. The chain carries TRBV28 and TRBJ2-7; TRBD1 agrees at 7 bases. In germline, CDR1 is MDHEN, CDR2 SYDVKM. There are 15 residues in the CDR3. V was clipped by 6 bases and J by 1 base; unmatched bases: 9. The CDR3 loop reads CASSPPVTGSYEQYF. CDR3 DNA sequence: TGTGCCAGCAGCCCCCCCGTGACAGGGTCCTACGAGCAGTACTTC.

In the case of this clonotype: Germline and junction disagree at one end, which may indicate a read error. This rearrangement joins TRBV4-1 to TRBJ2-3, with no clear D. CDR3 size: 16 residues. Germline CDR1 reads MGHRA; CDR2 reads YSYEKL. The CDR3 protein is CASRGTEACSTDTQYF. The CDR3 nucleotides are TGCGCCAGCAGGGGTACAGAGGCATGTAGCACAGATACCCAGTATTTC.

The chain carries TRBV12-3 or TRBV12-4 and TRBJ1-2; D is uncertain. Trimming left V 1 base short and J 6 bases short, with 9 bases between. CDR3 size: 13 residues. The CDR3 sequence is CASSLVGSNGYTF. The CDR3 DNA reads TGTGCCAGCAGTTTAGTCGGAAGCAATGGCTACACCTTC.